Detailed here is one T cell receptor (beta chain). Its antigen is currently unknown. V was pared by 0 bases and J by 5 bases, with 5 bases of the junction left unmatched. Per germline, CDR1 SGDLS and CDR2 YYNGEE. The CDR3 has 15 amino acids. The data belong to a study of T cells in localized non-small cell lung cancer. Broader study findings: Because only a single region of the tumor was sequenced, heterogeneity remains possible. Paired adjacent lung recovered a median approximately 57 of the top 100 tumor clones. Clonality peaked in uninvolved adjacent lung rather than tumor.

Clones were sequenced by immunoSEQ multiplex PCR, and TCRdb holds only the in-frame ones, with some missing. The sample lists approximately 19,000 clones, roughly four fifths seen once, with about 4% in the top ten. The chain is built from TRBV9 and TRBJ2-7, with 10 bases identical to TRBD2. The clonotype was recovered from a man aged 35 to 69 with stage I lung adenocarcinoma. The sequencing here drew on peripheral blood, taken before any cancer treatment. DNA for the CDR3: TGTGCCAGCAGCGTAGCAACTAGCGGGGCGCACGAGCAGTACTTC. Protein: CASSVATSGAHEQYF.